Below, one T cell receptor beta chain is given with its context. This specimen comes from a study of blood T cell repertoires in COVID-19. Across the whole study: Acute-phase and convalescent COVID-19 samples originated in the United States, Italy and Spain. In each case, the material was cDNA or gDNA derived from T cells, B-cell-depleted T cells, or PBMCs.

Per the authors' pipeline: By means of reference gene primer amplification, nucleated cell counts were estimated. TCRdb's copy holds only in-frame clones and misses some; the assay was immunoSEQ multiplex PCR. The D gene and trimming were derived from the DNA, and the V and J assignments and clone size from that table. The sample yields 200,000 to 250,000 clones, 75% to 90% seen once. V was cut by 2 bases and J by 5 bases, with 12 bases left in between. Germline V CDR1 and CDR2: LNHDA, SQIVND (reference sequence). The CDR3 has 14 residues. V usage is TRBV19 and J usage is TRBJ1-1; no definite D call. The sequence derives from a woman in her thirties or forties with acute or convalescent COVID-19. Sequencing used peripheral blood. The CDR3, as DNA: TGTGCCAGTAGTATAACTGGATCCGGGACTGAAGCTTTCTTT. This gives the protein CASSITGSGTEAFF.